Below, 28 T cell receptor beta chains from the same sample are listed, as sequenced in a study of T cell responses to AZD1222 COVID-19 vaccine. Using immunoSEQ multiplex PCR, the repertoire was profiled, and TCRdb retains in-frame clones only, with some absent. There are approximately 150,000 clones in the sample; 85% to 95% occur only once, and less than 2.5% lies in the top ten. This specimen was peripheral blood, taken on day 0 of AZD1222 vaccination. The receptors shown here come from an adult in good health.

This chain links TRBV29-1 with TRBJ1-2; D remains ambiguous. Germline CDR1 SQVTM, CDR2 ANQGSEA. V lost 5 bases and J lost 2, with 24 bases in between. The CDR3 is 17 residues long. The CDR3 protein is CSVPLLGWRPGNYGYTF. DNA for the CDR3: TGCAGCGTTCCCCTTTTGGGGTGGAGGCCGGGGAACTATGGCTACACCTTC.

The J gene is TRBJ1-6, the V gene TRBV4-1, with D possibly TRBD1 on 5 matching bases. Trimming stripped 0 bases from V and 9 bases from J, with 15 bases between. Germline-derived CDR1 and CDR2 are MGHRA and YSYEKL. The CDR3 is 16 amino acids. This chain's CDR3 is CASSQEWAGGRSPLHF. CDR3 DNA sequence: TGCGCCAGCAGCCAAGAGTGGGCCGGGGGTCGTTCACCCCTCCACTTT.

This clone has just one count. Other DNA sequences in this sample translate to the same CDR3. The chain has TRBV30 and TRBJ1-5, with D unclear. Germline V gene sequence: CDR1 GTSNPN, CDR2 SVGIG (reference sequence). CDR3 length: 13 residues. Trimming took 0 bases from V and 0 from J, leaving 3 bases between them. CDR3 protein: CAWSVGSNQPQHF. The CDR3 coding sequence is TGTGCCTGGAGTGTCGGTAGCAATCAGCCCCAGCATTTT.

The genes are TRBV16 and TRBJ1-6; perhaps TRBD1 as D (5 bases). CDR3 size: 18 residues. V gave up 0 bases and J gave up 2 bases, with 14 bases separating them. Germline CDR1 and CDR2: KGHSY and FQNENV. The CDR3 sequence: CASSQSILGRAYNSPLHF. CDR3 nucleotide sequence: TGTGCCAGCAGCCAATCGATATTGGGCAGGGCCTATAATTCACCCCTCCACTTT.

The V and J genes are TRBV5-4 and TRBJ1-4; 7 nucleotides line up with TRBD1. V lost 4 bases and J lost 5; bases outside the gene matches: 11. Germline V gene lookup returns CDR1 SGHNT and CDR2 YYREEE (reference sequence). The CDR3 spans 16 residues. The CDR3 protein is CASSLGQPLTNEKLFF. The CDR3 DNA sequence: TGTGCCAGCAGCCTGGGACAGCCCCTGACGAATGAAAAACTGTTTTTT.

The chain is built from TRBV3-1 (or the pseudogene TRBV3-2) and TRBJ1-2; unclear D gene. The ends were cut back, 5 bases at V and 6 bases at J, with 10 bases in the middle. Germline lookup yields CDR1 LGHDT and CDR2 YNNKEL (reference sequence). This CDR3 spans 12 amino acids. The CDR3 DNA is TGTGCCAGCAGCAGTATTATTGATGGCTACACCTTC. This codes for CASSSIIDGYTF.

This chain uses TRBV6-6 with TRBJ1-2; TRBD1 agrees at 7 bases. The length of the CDR3 is 12 residues. Germline V gene sequence: CDR1 MNHNY, CDR2 SVGAGI (reference sequence). V lost 5 bases and J lost 6; bases outside the gene matches: 3. Here the CDR3 DNA reads TGTGCCAGCAGTGCGACAGGGAATGGCTACACCTTC. Translated, it gives CASSATGNGYTF.

With respect to this clone: At one boundary the junction diverges from the germline segment, which might be a read error. J is TRBJ1-5 and V is TRBV6-1; 7 bases agree with TRBD1. Germline V gives CDR1 MNHNS, CDR2 SASEGT. The CDR3 consists of 18 residues. The CDR3 sequence: CASSEELTLQGMNQPQHF. In DNA, the CDR3 is TGTGCCAGCAGCGAAGAACTGACATTACAGGGGATGAATCAGCCCCAGCATTTT.

This clone was seen a single time. This chain joins TRBV7-3 and TRBJ2-7, with D hard to call. Trimming cost V 2 bases and J 3 bases, with 8 bases left between them. Germline CDR1 is SGHTA and CDR2 is FQGTGA. CDR3 size: 13 residues. For the CDR3, the DNA is TGTGCCAGCAGCTTAGGTGGCGGCTACGAGCAGTACTTC. Translation gives CASSLGGGYEQYF.

This chain links TRBV30 with TRBJ1-5; D remains unclear. The CDR3 has 13 amino acids. V gave up 0 bases and J gave up 3 bases, with 6 bases separating them. Germline V gives CDR1 GTSNPN, CDR2 SVGIG (reference sequence). The CDR3 coding sequence is TGTGCCTGGAGTGTAAAGCTCAATCAGCCCCAGCATTTT. Translating it yields CAWSVKLNQPQHF.

This chain connects TRBV18 to TRBJ1-5; D unclear. Germline CDR1 and CDR2: KGHSH and LQKENI. CDR3 length: 12 residues. The V end was cut by 5 bases, the J end by 2 bases, with 4 bases between. The CDR3 bases are TGTGCCAGCTCAGCTGGCAATCAGCCCCAGCATTTT. Its translation is CASSAGNQPQHF.

The J gene is TRBJ2-2, the V gene TRBV11-3; 11 bases line up with TRBD2. The CDR3 runs 16 residues. The trim removed 5 bases at V and 8 bases at J, leaving 10 bases unmatched. The V gene's germline CDR1 is SGHNT and CDR2 YENEEA. The chain's CDR3 is CASSPGVAGGHGELFF. The CDR3 DNA reads as TGTGCCAGCAGCCCAGGGGTAGCGGGAGGGCATGGGGAGCTGTTTTTT.

The chain couples TRBV4-2 to TRBJ2-7; D is perhaps TRBD1 (7 bases). This CDR3 comprises 18 residues. Germline V CDR1 and CDR2: LGHNA, YNFKEQ. Trimming left V 3 bases short and J 2 bases short, with 23 bases between. The CDR3 spells CASSQGRQARGDPYEQYF. CDR3 DNA: TGTGCCAGCAGCCAGGGTAGACAGGCCAGGGGGGATCCCTACGAGCAGTACTTC.

This clone was seen more than once but under ten times. The chain links TRBV28 to TRBJ1-5; a weak D match, TRBD1 (6 bases). The CDR3 is 16 residues long. V was shortened by 4 bases and J by 3 bases, with 16 bases between the two germline ends. CDR1 and CDR2 from the germline V gene are MDHEN and SYDVKM. The chain's CDR3 is CASSSRLGGANQPQHF. CDR3 nucleotides: TGTGCCAGCAGTTCTCGGCTGGGGGGGGCCAATCAGCCCCAGCATTTT.

V is TRBV4-2 and J is TRBJ2-1; 8 bases fit TRBD2. The germline gives CDR1 LGHNA, CDR2 YNFKEQ. The length of the CDR3 is 17 residues. The J segment lost 7 bases and the V segment lost 0 bases, leaving 11 bases of the junction unmatched. The CDR3 DNA sequence: TGTGCCAGCAGCCAAGACCCGCCGGGACTAGTAAGGAATGAGCAGTTCTTC. Its translation is CASSQDPPGLVRNEQFF.

This clone has more than one count but fewer than ten. The V gene is TRBV7-3, the J gene TRBJ1-4, with 12 bases matching TRBD1. CDR1 and CDR2 (germline): SGHTA, FQGTGA. The CDR3 loop spans 15 amino acids. V lost 5 bases to trimming and J lost 8 bases; unmatched junction nucleotides: 6. CDR3 coding DNA: TGTGCCAGCAGCCCAACCGGGACAGGGGGCGAAAAACTGTTTTTT. It yields the protein CASSPTGTGGEKLFF.

This chain joins TRBV30 and TRBJ2-5; D possibly matches TRBD1 or TRBD2 (5 bases each). Germline V CDR1 and CDR2: GTSNPN, SVGIG (reference sequence). V lost 2 bases and J 5 bases, leaving 12 bases between the germline ends. This CDR3 contains 13 residues. The CDR3 spells CAWSMGERETQYF. The CDR3 bases are TGTGCCTGGAGTATGGGGGAAAGGGAGACCCAGTACTTC.

This chain uses TRBV11-2 with TRBJ1-4; D perhaps matches TRBD1 (6 bases). V shed 5 bases and J shed 10 bases, with 20 bases lying between them. CDR1 is SGHAT and CDR2 is FQNNGV in the germline V gene. CDR3 length: 15 amino acids. DNA of the CDR3: TGTGCCAGCAGCCCAGGTGCAGGGGATGTTGTAAAACTGTTTTTT. Translating gives CASSPGAGDVVKLFF. The full variable domain, with the rest looked up from reference TRBV11-2 and TRBJ1-4, is EAGVAQSPRYKIIEKRQSVAFWCNPISGHATLYWYQQILGQGPKLLIQFQNNGVVDDSQLPKDRFSAERLKGVDSTLKIQPAKLEDSAVYLCASSPGAGDVVKLFFGSGTQLSVL.

This clone was seen more than once but under ten times. The chain carries TRBV25-1 and TRBJ1-3; D gene uncertain. The CDR3 is made up of 12 amino acids. Germline CDR1 is MGHDK and CDR2 is SYGVNS. V gave up 5 bases and J gave up 7 bases, with 9 bases separating them. In DNA, the CDR3 is TGTGCCAGCAGTTCGACGGGGAACACCATATATTTT. Its protein is CASSSTGNTIYF.

The J gene is TRBJ1-3, the V gene TRBV3-1 (or the pseudogene TRBV3-2); D is unclear. V shed 1 base and J shed 5 bases, with 3 bases lying between them. Germline V gives CDR1 LGHDT, CDR2 YNNKEL (reference sequence). The CDR3 has 12 amino acids. The CDR3 sequence is CASSQVRNTIYF. For the CDR3, the DNA is TGTGCCAGCAGCCAAGTCCGAAACACCATATATTTT.

Of note for this clone: The same CDR3 arises from other DNA sequences in this sample as well. The chain couples TRBV7-9 to TRBJ1-1; 7 bases are shared with TRBD1. The J segment lost 1 base and the V segment lost 5 bases, leaving 4 bases of the junction unmatched. Germline values: CDR1 SEHNR, CDR2 FQNEAQ (reference sequence). The CDR3 runs 14 residues. The CDR3 reads CASSLRQGNTEAFF. The CDR3 DNA reads TGTGCCAGCAGCCTAAGACAGGGGAACACTGAAGCTTTCTTT.

The chain is built from TRBV19 and TRBJ1-2, with D perhaps matching TRBD1 (5 bases). Germline values: CDR1 LNHDA, CDR2 SQIVND (reference sequence). V gave up 5 bases and J gave up 0 bases, with 13 bases separating them. The length of the CDR3 is 15 residues. The CDR3 DNA is TGTGCCAGTAGTCTGATGGGACTCTCTAACTATGGCTACACCTTC. Residues: CASSLMGLSNYGYTF.

This clone was found once. The chain has TRBV29-1 and TRBJ2-2; 10 bases are shared with TRBD2. CDR1 and CDR2 from the germline V gene are SQVTM and ANQGSEA. The CDR3 sequence is 16 residues long. The trim removed 0 bases at V and 6 bases at J, leaving 7 bases unmatched. This chain's CDR3 is CSVEDLPSGRPGELFF. CDR3 nucleotides: TGCAGCGTTGAAGATCTTCCTAGCGGGAGACCCGGGGAGCTGTTTTTT.

The chain has TRBV7-3 and TRBJ2-4, with TRBD2 as a possible D gene (5 bases). The CDR3 spans 16 residues. The germline CDR1 and CDR2 sequences are SGHTA and FQGTGA. With 1 base removed from V and 0 bases from J, the gap between germline ends came to 10 bases. The CDR3 nucleotides are TGTGCCAGCAGCTTAAACGGGGTCGGAGCCAAAAACATTCAGTACTTC. Translation gives CASSLNGVGAKNIQYF.

This chain links TRBV5-1 with TRBJ2-5; TRBD2 matches at 9 bases. This CDR3 is built from 16 residues. CDR1 SGHRS and CDR2 YFSETQ come from the germline V gene. J lost 5 bases, V lost 7 bases, and 15 bases had no gene match. CDR3 DNA: TGCGCCAGCCAAACCGGGACTAGCTTATCAGGGGAGACCCAGTACTTC. Translating gives CASQTGTSLSGETQYF.

The V and J genes are TRBV3-1 (or the pseudogene TRBV3-2) and TRBJ2-1; TRBD2 matches 14 bases. Germline CDR1 is LGHDT and CDR2 is YNNKEL (reference sequence). The CDR3 spans 16 residues. Trimming removed 4 bases from V and 7 bases from J; junction bases left unmatched: 6. CDR3 in DNA: TGTGCCAGCAGCCCGAGACTAGCGGGGGGGATTAATGAGCAGTTCTTC. Its protein product is CASSPRLAGGINEQFF.

This chain uses TRBV2 with TRBJ1-3; no reliable D call. The CDR3 is 12 amino acids. CDR1 SNHLY and CDR2 FYNNEI come from the germline V gene. Trimming cost V 6 bases and J 4 bases, with 7 bases left between them. The CDR3 coding sequence is TGTGCCAGCAGCTTGGACGGAAACACCATATATTTT. Translation gives CASSLDGNTIYF.

The genes are TRBV7-9 and TRBJ1-6; 9 nucleotides align to TRBD1. Germline V gene data show CDR1 as SEHNR and CDR2 as FQNEAQ (reference sequence). Unmatched junction bases numbered 4, after V lost 5 bases and J lost 5 bases. CDR3 length: 15 amino acids. CDR3 protein: CASSRQGGNNSPLHF. CDR3 sequence (DNA): TGTGCCAGCAGCCGACAGGGGGGAAATAATTCACCCCTCCACTTT.